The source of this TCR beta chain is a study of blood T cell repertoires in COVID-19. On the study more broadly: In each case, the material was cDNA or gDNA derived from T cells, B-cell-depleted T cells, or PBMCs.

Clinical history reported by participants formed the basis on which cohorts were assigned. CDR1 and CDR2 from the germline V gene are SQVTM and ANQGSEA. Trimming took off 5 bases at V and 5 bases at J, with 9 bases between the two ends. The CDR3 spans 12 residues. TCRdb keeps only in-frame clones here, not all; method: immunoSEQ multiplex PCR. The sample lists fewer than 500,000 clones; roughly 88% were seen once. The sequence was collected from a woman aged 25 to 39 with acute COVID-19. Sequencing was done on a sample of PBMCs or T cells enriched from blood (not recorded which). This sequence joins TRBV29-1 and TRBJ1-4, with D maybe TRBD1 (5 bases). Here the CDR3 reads CSVLGQNEKLFF. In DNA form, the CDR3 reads TGCAGCGTTTTGGGGCAAAATGAAAAACTGTTTTTT.